A single sample is the source of the 5 T cell receptor beta chains below, sequenced in a study of blood T cell repertoires in COVID-19 (dated by TCRdb to 2019 to 2021). The protocol used for the library was the immunoSEQ multiplex PCR assay. In TCRdb, the immuneACCESS table is reduced to in-frame sequences with V and J assigned. These tables do not hold every clone; where another copy was compared, an unresolved V gene accounts for under half, and the others remain unexplained. The sample has about 300,000 clones on record, approximately 84% of them singletons. Roughly 1.5% of the sample lies in the top ten. The source material was peripheral blood. These receptors originate from a human donor with COVID-19, enrolled during active disease. The donor label of this sample is uncertain.

The chain is built from TRBV27 and TRBJ1-1; D is unresolved. CDR1 is MNHEY, CDR2 SMNVEV, per germline (reference sequence). V shed 2 bases and J shed 1 base, with 5 bases lying between them. The length of the CDR3 is 13 residues. This chain's CDR3 is CASSLLPNTEAFF. The CDR3 region has the DNA TGTGCCAGCAGTTTACTTCCGAACACTGAAGCTTTCTTT.

The chain combines TRBV30 with TRBJ1-5; D possibly corresponds to TRBD1 (6 bases). The CDR3 contains 18 residues. Trimming cost V 2 bases and J 0 bases, with 20 bases left between them. CDR1 is GTSNPN and CDR2 is SVGIG in the germline V gene (reference sequence). In DNA form, the CDR3 reads TGTGCCTGGAGTCCTATAGGGGGGGCTCTCGATAGCAATCAGCCCCAGCATTTT. Protein product: CAWSPIGGALDSNQPQHF.

The chain uses TRBV7-6 and TRBJ1-2, with a weak D call TRBD1 (6 bases). Germline CDR1 reads SGHVS; CDR2 reads FNYEAQ. V lost 5 bases, J lost 1 base, and 14 bases lay in between. The CDR3 length is 15 residues. The CDR3 loop is CASSPNRAGNYGYTF. The CDR3 nucleotides are TGTGCCAGCAGCCCGAACAGGGCTGGTAACTATGGCTACACCTTC. The whole variable domain, remainder taken from reference TRBV7-6 and TRBJ1-2, is GAGVSQSPRYKVTKRGQDVALRCDPISGHVSLYWYRQALGQGPEFLTYFNYEAQQDKSGLPNDRFSAERPEGSISTLTIQRTEQRDSAMYRCASSPNRAGNYGYTFGSGTRLTVV.

The chain combines TRBV3-1 (or the pseudogene TRBV3-2) with TRBJ1-2; no clear D. Per the germline V gene, CDR1 is LGHDT and CDR2 is YNNKEL (reference sequence). The V end was cut by 0 bases, the J end by 8 bases, with 10 bases between. The CDR3 extends over 13 amino acids. The chain's CDR3 is CASSQDPREGYTF. As DNA, the CDR3 is TGTGCCAGCAGCCAAGATCCGCGGGAGGGCTACACCTTC.

The V call is TRBV19, the J call TRBJ1-4; D is undetermined. The CDR3 runs to 13 residues. Germline V gene lookup returns CDR1 LNHDA and CDR2 SQIVND (reference sequence). The V end lost 7 bases, the J end lost 7 bases, and 13 bases lay between the germline ends. This CDR3 is CASTSMGGEKLFF. The CDR3 DNA reads TGTGCCAGTACCTCTATGGGAGGTGAAAAACTGTTTTTT.